This T cell receptor (beta chain) came from a study of CD8+ T cells in alopecia areata. Extraction and reverse transcription of RNA yielded cDNA as the sequencing template. Data came from immunoSEQ multiplex PCR; TCRdb stores just in-frame clones and leaves some out. The profile shows about 140,000 clones, roughly four fifths of them singletons. The CDR3 totals 15 residues. Germline V CDR1 and CDR2: MGHRA, YSYEKL. Trimming took 0 bases from V and 7 from J; bases not matched to a gene: 9. Regarding treatment: oral pan-JAK inhibitor, 5-10 mg twice daily. Peripheral blood, together with lesional scalp punch biopsies, was collected from alopecia areata patients.

V usage is TRBV4-1 and J usage is TRBJ2-7, with 7 bases lining up with TRBD1. The sample was CD8+ T cells sorted from blood, taken at week 4, from a patient treated with tofacitinib. This clonotype was sampled from a human donor with alopecia areata. The CDR3 DNA reads TGCGCCAGCAGCCAAGACCCCGGACAGGTGGAGGAGCAGTACTTC. This sequence encodes CASSQDPGQVEEQYF.